This TCR beta chain was identified during a study of identical twins. Whole-study findings and limits: In cord blood, abundant beta clonotypes had fewer insertions; memory showed no trend.

This clonotype has only a few counts. Its antigen is undetermined. Unique molecular identifiers were in the cDNA, with template-switch universal primer binding. TCRdb re-analysed the 5' RACE reads in MiXCR, keeping a single row per CDR3 protein. The sample shows around 340,000 distinct CDR3 sequences, about 10% of them seen only once. The sequencing sample was made of naive T cells sorted from blood. This TCR derives from a woman between 50 and 59 years old in good health.

The CDR3 sequence is CATSLSLTGELNEQFF. The CDR3 nucleotides read TGTGCCACCAGCCTCTCTCTTACCGGGGAACTAAATGAGCAGTTCTTC. The chain employs TRBV24-1 and TRBJ2-1; possibly TRBD2 for D (5 bases). Germline loops: CDR1 KGHDR, CDR2 SFDVKD. The length of the CDR3 is 16 residues. V lost 7 bases and J lost 7, with 22 bases in between.